This T cell receptor (beta chain) was recorded in a study of control samples from healthy donors and cancer patients. This CDR3 is 12 amino acids long. This table comes from immunoSEQ multiplex PCR, and its TCRdb copy is limited to in-frame clones, with some not included. The table shows some 140,000 clones, with around 90% occurring only once. Input material: blood. The chain joins TRBV12-2 to TRBJ2-1; the D segment call TRBD2 is taken from the table without a DNA check. TRBV12-2 constitutes a pseudogene. The TCR originated in a man aged 25 to 40 in good health. The CDR3: CASRPDRLDGFF. In DNA form, the CDR3 reads TGTGCAAGTCGCCCGGATAGACTAGATGGGTTCTTC.